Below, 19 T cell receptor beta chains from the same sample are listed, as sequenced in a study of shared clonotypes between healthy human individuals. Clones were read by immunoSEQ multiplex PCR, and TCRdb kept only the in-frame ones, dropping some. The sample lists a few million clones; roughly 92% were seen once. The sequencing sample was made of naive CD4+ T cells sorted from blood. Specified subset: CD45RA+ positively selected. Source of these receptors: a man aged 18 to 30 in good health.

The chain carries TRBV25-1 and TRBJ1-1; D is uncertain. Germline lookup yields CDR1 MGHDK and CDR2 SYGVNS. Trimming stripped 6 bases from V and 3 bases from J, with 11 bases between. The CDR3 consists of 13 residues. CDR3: CASRGRRYTEAFF. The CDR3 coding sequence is TGTGCCAGCAGGGGTCGGAGGTACACTGAAGCTTTCTTT.

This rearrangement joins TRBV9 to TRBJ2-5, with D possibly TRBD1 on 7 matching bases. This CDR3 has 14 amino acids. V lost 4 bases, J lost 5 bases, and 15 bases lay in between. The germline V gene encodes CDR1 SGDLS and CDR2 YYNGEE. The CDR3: CASSKGGGGETQYF. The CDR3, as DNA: TGTGCCAGCAGCAAAGGAGGGGGCGGGGAGACCCAGTACTTC.

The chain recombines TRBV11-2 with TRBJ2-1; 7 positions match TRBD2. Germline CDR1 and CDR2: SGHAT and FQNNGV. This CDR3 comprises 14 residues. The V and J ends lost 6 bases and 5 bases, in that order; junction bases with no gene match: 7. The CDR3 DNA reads TGTGCCAGCAGTCAAACCGGGAGGCACAATGAGCAGTTCTTC. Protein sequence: CASSQTGRHNEQFF.

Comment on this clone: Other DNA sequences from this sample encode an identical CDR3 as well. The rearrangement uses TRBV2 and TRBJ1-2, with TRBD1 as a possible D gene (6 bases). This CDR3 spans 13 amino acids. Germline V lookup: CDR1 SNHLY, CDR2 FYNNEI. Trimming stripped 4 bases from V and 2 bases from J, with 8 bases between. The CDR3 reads CASSGTVNYGYTF. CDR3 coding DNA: TGTGCCAGCAGTGGGACAGTGAACTATGGCTACACCTTC.

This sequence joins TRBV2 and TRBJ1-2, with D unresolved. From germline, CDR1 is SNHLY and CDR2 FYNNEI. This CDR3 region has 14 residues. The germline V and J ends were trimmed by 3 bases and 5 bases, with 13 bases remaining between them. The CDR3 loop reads CASSDRRGTYGYTF. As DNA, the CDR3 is TGTGCCAGCAGTGACCGGCGAGGAACATATGGCTACACCTTC. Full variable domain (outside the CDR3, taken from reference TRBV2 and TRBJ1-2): EPEVTQTPSHQVTQMGQEVILRCVPISNHLYFYWYRQILGQKVEFLVSFYNNEISEKSEIFDDQFSVERPDGSNFTLKIRSTKLEDSAMYFCASSDRRGTYGYTFGSGTRLTVV.

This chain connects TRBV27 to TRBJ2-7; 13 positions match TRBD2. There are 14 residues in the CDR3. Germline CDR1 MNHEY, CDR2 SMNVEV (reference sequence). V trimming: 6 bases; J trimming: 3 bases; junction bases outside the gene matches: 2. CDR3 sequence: CASSGLAGVYEQYF. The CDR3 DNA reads TGTGCCAGCAGCGGACTAGCGGGAGTCTACGAGCAGTACTTC.

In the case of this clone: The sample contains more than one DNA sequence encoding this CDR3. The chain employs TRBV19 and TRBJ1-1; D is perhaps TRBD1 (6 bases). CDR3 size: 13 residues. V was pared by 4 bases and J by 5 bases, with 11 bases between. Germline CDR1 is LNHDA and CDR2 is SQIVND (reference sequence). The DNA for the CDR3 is TGTGCCAGTAGTACAGGGGTGGGAACTGAAGCTTTCTTT. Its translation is CASSTGVGTEAFF.

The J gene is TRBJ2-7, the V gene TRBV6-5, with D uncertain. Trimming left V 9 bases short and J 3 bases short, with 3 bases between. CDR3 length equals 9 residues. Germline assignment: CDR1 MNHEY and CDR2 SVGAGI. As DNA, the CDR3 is TGTGCCAGGGTCTACGAGCAGTACTTC. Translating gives CARVYEQYF.

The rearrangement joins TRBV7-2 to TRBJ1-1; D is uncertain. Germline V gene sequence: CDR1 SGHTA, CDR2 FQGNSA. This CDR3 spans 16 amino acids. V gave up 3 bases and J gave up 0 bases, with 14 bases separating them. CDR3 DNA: TGTGCCAGCAGCTTGTGGCGGTTGGGTTTGAACACTGAAGCTTTCTTT. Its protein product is CASSLWRLGLNTEAFF.

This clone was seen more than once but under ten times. CDR3 loop: CASSQRPGLAAYF. CDR3 bases: TGCGCCAGCAGCCAACGGCCGGGACTAGCTGCGTACTTC. This sequence joins TRBV4-3 and TRBJ2-7; 9 bases are a match to TRBD2. Germline V gives CDR1 LGHNA, CDR2 YSLEER. Trimming at V came to 2 bases and at J to 12 bases, leaving 8 bases not matched to a gene. There are 13 residues in the CDR3.

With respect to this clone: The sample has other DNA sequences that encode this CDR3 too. The CDR3 spells CASRRGNTEAFF. The CDR3 bases are TGTGCCAGCAGGAGGGGGAACACTGAAGCTTTCTTT. The J gene is TRBJ1-1, the V gene TRBV6-6; D may be TRBD1 (5 bases). CDR3 length: 12 amino acids. Deletions cut 6 bases from V and 1 base from J, with 6 bases between. CDR1 and CDR2 (germline): MNHNY, SVGAGI (reference sequence).

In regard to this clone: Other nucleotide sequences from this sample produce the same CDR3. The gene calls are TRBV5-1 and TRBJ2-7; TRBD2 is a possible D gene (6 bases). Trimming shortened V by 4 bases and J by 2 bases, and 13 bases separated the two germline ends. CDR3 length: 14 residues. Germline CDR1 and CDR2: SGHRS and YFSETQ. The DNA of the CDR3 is TGCGCCAGCAGCCTGTCGGCGGGGCCCTACGAGCAGTACTTC. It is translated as CASSLSAGPYEQYF.

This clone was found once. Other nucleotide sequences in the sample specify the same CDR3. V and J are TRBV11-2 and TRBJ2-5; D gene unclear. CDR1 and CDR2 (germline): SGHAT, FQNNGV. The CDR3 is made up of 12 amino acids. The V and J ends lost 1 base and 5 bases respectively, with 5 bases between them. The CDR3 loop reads CASSLGAETQYF. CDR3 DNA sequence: TGTGCCAGCAGCTTAGGGGCGGAGACCCAGTACTTC.

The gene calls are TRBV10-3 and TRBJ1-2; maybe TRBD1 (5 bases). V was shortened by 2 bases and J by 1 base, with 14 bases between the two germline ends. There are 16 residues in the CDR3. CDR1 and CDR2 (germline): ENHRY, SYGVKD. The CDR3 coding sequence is TGTGCCATCAGTGAGGGGGCAGGTGCGGATAACTATGGCTACACCTTC. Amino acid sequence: CAISEGAGADNYGYTF.

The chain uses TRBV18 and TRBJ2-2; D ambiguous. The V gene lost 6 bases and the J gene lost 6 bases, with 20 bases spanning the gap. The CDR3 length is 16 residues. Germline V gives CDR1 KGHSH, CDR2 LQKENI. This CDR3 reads CASSRPSFDRPGELFF. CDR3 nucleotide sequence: TGTGCCAGCTCGCGGCCAAGTTTTGATCGTCCCGGGGAGCTGTTTTTT.

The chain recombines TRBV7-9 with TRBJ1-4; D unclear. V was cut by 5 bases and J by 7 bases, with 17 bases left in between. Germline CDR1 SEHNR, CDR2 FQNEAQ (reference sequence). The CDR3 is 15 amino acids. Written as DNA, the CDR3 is TGTGCCAGCAGCGCCGACAAGAAGCGAGGTGAAAAACTGTTTTTT. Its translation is CASSADKKRGEKLFF.

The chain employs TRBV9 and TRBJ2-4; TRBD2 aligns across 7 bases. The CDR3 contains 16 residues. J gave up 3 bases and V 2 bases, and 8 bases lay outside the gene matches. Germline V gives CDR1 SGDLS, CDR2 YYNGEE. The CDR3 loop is CASSVKSGGVKNIQYF. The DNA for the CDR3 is TGTGCCAGCAGCGTTAAGTCGGGAGGAGTCAAAAACATTCAGTACTTC.

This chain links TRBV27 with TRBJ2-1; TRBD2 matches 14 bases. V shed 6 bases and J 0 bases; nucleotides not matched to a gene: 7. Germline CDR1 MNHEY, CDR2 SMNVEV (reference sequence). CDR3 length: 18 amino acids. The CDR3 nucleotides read TGTGCCAGCAGGGGGACTAGCGGGGGCAAGGGCTCCTACAATGAGCAGTTCTTC. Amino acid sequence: CASRGTSGGKGSYNEQFF.

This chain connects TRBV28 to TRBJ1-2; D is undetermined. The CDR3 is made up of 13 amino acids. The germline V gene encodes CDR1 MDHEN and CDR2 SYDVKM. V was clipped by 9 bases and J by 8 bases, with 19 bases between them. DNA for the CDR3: TGTGCCAGTCAACTAGGACCCCAGAGGGGCTACACCTTC. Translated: CASQLGPQRGYTF.